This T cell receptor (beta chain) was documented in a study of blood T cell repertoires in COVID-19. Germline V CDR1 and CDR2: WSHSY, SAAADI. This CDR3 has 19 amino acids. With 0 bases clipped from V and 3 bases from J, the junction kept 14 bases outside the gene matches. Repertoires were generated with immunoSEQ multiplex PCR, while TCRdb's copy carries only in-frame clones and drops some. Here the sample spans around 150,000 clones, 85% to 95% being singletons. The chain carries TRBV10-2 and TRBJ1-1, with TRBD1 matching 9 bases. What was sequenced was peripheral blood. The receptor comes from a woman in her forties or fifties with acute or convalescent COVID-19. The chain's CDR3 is CASSESQGTGRREDTEAFF. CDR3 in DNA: TGCGCCAGCAGTGAGTCCCAAGGGACAGGGCGAAGGGAGGACACTGAAGCTTTCTTT.